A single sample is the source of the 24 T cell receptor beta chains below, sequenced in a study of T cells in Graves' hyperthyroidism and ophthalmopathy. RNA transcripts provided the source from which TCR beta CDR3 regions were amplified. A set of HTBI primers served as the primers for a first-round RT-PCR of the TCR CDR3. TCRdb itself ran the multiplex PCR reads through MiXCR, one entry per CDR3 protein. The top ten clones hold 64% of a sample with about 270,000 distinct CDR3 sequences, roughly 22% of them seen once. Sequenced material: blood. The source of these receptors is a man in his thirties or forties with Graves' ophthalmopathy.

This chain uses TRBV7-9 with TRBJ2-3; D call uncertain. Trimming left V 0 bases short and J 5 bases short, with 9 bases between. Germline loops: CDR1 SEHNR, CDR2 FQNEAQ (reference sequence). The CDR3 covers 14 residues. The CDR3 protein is CASSLAEVKDTQYF. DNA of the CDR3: TGTGCCAGCAGCTTAGCGGAAGTGAAAGATACGCAGTATTTT.

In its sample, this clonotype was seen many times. The CDR3: CASSLGGMGNEQFF. CDR3 coding DNA: TGTGCCAGCAGTTTGGGAGGGATGGGTAATGAGCAGTTCTTC. The chain uses TRBV28 and TRBJ2-1, with 7 positions matching TRBD2. This CDR3 is built from 14 residues. Germline values: CDR1 MDHEN, CDR2 SYDVKM. V trimming: 3 bases; J trimming: 7 bases; junction bases outside the gene matches: 6.

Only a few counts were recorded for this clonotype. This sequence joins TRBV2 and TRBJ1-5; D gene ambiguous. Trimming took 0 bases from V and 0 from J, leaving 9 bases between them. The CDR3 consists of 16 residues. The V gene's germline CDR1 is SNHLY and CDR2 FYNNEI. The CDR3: CASSEAQGYSNQPQHF. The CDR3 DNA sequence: TGTGCCAGCAGTGAAGCGCAAGGGTATAGCAATCAGCCCCAGCATTTT.

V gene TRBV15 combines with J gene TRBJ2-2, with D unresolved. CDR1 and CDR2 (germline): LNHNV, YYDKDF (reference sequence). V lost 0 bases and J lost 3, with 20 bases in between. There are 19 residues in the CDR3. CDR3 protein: CATSRDQIEPPKYTGELFF. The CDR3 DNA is TGTGCCACCAGCAGAGATCAGATTGAACCTCCAAAATACACCGGGGAGCTGTTTTTT. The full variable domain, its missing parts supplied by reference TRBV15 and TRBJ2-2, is DAMVIQNPRYQVTQFGKPVTLSCSQTLNHNVMYWYQQKSSQAPKLLFHYYDKDFNNEADTPDNFQSRRPNTSFCFLDIRSPGLGDTAMYLCATSRDQIEPPKYTGELFFGEGSRLTVL.

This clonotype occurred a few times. This CDR3 reads CAISTALMLPYF. The DNA for the CDR3 is TGTGCCATCAGTACGGCCCTGATGCTGCCGTACTTC. The genes are TRBV10-3 and TRBJ2-7; D is unresolved. V lost 5 bases and J lost 12, with 17 bases in between. Germline CDR1 reads ENHRY; CDR2 reads SYGVKD. The CDR3 has 12 amino acids.

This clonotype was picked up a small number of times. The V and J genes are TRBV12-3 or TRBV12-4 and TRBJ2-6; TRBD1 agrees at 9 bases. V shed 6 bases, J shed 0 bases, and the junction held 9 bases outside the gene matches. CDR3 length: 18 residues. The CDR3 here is CASSRRDRAYSGANVLTF. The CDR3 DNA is TGTGCCAGCAGCCGGCGGGACAGGGCCTACTCTGGGGCCAACGTCCTGACTTTC.

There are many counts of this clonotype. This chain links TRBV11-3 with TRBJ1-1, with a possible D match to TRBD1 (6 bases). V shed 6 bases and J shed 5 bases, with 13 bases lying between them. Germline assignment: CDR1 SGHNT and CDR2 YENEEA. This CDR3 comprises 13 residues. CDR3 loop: CASSPTGLTEAFF. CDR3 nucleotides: TGTGCCAGCAGTCCAACAGGGTTGACTGAAGCTTTCTTT. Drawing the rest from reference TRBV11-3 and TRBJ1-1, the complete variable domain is EAGVVQSPRYKIIEKKQPVAFWCNPISGHNTLYWYLQNLGQGPELLIRYENEEAVDDSQLPKDRFSAERLKGVDSTLKIQPAELGDSAVYLCASSPTGLTEAFFGQGTRLTVV.

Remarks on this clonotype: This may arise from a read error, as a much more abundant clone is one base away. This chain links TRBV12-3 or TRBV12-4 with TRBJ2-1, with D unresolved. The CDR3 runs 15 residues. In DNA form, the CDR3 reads TGTGCCGGCAGTTTCGGCCCCTCTCAGTGGAATGAGCAGTTCTTC. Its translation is CAGSFGPSQWNEQFF.

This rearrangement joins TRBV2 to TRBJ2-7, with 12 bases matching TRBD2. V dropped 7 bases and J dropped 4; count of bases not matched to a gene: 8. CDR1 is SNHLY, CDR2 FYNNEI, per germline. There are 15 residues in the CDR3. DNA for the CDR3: TGTGCCAGCACCACCAGGACTAGCGGGAAATACGAGCAGTACTTC. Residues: CASTTRTSGKYEQYF.

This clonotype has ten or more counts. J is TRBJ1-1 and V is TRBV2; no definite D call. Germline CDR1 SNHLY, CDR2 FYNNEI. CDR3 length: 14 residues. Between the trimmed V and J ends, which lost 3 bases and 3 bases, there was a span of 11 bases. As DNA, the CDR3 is TGTGCCAGCAGTGACGACGGGGTCTACACTGAAGCTTTCTTT. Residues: CASSDDGVYTEAFF.

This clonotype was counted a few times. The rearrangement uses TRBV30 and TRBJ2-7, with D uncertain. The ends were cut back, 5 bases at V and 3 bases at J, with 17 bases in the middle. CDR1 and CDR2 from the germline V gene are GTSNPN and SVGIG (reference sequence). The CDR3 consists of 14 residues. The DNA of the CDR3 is TGTGCCTGGGCCCCGGCCAGGTCCTTCTACGAGCAGTACTTC. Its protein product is CAWAPARSFYEQYF.

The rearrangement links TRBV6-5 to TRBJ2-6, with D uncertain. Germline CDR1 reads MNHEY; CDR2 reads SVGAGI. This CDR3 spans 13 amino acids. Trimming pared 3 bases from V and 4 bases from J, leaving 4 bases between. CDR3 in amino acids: CASSYVGANVLTF. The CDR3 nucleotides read TGTGCCAGCAGTTATGTGGGGGCCAACGTCCTGACTTTC.

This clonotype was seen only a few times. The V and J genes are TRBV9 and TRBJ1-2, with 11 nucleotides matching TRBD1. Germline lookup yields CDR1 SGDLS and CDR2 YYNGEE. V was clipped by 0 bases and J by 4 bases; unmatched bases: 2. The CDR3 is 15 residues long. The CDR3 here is CASSVGTGGGYGYTF. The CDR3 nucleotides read TGTGCCAGCAGCGTAGGGACAGGGGGCGGCTATGGCTACACCTTC.

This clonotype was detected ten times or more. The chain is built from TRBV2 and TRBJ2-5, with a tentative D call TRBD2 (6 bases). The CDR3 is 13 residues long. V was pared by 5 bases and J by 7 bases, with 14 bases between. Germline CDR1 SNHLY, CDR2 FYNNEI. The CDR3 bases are TGTGCCAGCAGTACTCGGGGGACGGGGACCCAGTACTTC. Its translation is CASSTRGTGTQYF.

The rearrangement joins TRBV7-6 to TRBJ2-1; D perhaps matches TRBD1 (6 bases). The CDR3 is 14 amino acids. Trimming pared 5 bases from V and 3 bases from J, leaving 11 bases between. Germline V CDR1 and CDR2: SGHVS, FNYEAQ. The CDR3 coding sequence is TGTGCCAGCAGCCCACAGGGATACTACAATGAGCAGTTCTTC. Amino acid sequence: CASSPQGYYNEQFF.

This chain's CDR3 is CAWMPGQGYNSPLHF. As DNA, the CDR3 is TGTGCCTGGATGCCGGGACAGGGCTATAATTCACCCCTCCACTTT. The chain combines TRBV30 with TRBJ1-6, with 9 nucleotides matching TRBD1. The CDR3 is 15 residues long. The trim removed 4 bases at V and 3 bases at J, leaving 4 bases unmatched. Germline CDR1 reads GTSNPN; CDR2 reads SVGIG (reference sequence).

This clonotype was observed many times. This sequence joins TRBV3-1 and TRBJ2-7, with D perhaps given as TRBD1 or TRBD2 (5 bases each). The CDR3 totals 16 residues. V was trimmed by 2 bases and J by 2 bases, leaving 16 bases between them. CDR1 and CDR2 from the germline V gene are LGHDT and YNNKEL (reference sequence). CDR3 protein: CASSQRGSGSTYEQYF. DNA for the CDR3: TGTGCCAGCAGCCAAAGGGGTTCGGGGAGTACCTACGAGCAGTACTTC.

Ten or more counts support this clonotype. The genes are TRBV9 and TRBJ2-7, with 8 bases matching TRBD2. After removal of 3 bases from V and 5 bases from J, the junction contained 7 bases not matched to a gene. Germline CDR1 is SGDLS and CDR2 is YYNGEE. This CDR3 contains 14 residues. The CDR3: CASSGAGGEDEQYF. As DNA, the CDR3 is TGTGCCAGCAGCGGGGCGGGAGGAGAAGACGAGCAGTACTTC.

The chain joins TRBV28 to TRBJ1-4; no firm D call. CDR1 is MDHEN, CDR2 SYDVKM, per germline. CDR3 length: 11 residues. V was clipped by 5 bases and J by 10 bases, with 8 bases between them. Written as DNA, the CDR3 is TGTGCCAGCAGTACCCTAATAAAACTGTTTTTT. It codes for CASSTLIKLFF.

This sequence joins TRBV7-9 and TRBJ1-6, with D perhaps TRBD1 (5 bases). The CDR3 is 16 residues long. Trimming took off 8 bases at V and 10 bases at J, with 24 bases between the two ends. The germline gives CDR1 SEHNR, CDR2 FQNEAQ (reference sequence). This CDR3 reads CASGFSGFGARSPLHF. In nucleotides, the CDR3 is TGTGCCAGCGGGTTCTCCGGCTTCGGGGCGCGGTCACCCCTCCACTTT.

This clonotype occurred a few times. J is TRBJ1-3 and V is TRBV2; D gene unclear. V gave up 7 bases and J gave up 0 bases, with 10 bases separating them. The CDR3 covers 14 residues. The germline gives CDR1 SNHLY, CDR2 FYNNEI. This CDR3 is CASKDGSSGNTIYF. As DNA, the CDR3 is TGTGCCAGCAAGGACGGGAGCTCTGGAAACACCATATATTTT.

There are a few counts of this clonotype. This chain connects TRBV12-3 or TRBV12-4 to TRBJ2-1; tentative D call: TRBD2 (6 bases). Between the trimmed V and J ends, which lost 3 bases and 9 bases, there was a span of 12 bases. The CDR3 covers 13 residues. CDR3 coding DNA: TGTGCCAGCAGTTTGAAGCGGGTGGGTGAGCAGTTCTTC. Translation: CASSLKRVGEQFF.

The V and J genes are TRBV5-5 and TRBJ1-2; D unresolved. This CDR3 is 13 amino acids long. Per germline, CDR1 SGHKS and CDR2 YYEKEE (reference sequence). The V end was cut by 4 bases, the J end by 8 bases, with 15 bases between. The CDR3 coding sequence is TGTGCCAGCAGCCCGGCATCCCCTCGGGGCTACACCTTC. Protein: CASSPASPRGYTF.

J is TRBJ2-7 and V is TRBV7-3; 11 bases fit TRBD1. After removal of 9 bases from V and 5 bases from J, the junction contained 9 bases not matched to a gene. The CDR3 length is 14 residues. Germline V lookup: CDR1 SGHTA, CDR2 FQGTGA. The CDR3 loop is CASTRTGGHNEQYF. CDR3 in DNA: TGTGCCAGTACCCGGACAGGGGGCCACAACGAGCAGTACTTC. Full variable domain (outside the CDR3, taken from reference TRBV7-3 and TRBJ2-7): GAGVSQTPSNKVTEKGKYVELRCDPISGHTALYWYRQSLGQGPEFLIYFQGTGAADDSGLPNDRFFAVRPEGSVSTLKIQRTERGDSAVYLCASTRTGGHNEQYFGPGTRLTVT.